The 2 T cell receptor beta chains below all came from one sample that was sequenced in a study of blood T cells in healthy people across ages. The use of a sample-barcoded 5' primer and a J-beta primer mix characterized a second PCR of roughly 6 to 11 cycles. TCRdb re-called the 5' RACE reads through MiXCR, storing one row per CDR3 protein. The sample carries 800,000 to 1,000,000 distinct CDR3 sequences, roughly 52% recorded once. Sequencing was carried out using blood. The receptors here all came from a man aged 30-40 years in good health.

V usage is TRBV27 and J usage is TRBJ1-4; TRBD1 is a possible D gene (6 bases). V gave up 10 bases and J gave up 7 bases, with 16 bases separating them. This CDR3 has 13 residues. Germline V gene data show CDR1 as MNHEY and CDR2 as SMNVEV (reference sequence). The CDR3 DNA follows: TGTGCCACGATGTCAGGGGTGGGTGAAAAACTGTTTTTT. Its translation: CATMSGVGEKLFF.

This clonotype was counted ten times or more. The chain is built from TRBV29-1 and TRBJ2-5; D may be TRBD1 or TRBD2 (5 bases each). The CDR3 loop spans 14 amino acids. Between the trimmed V and J ends, which lost 6 bases and 5 bases, there was a span of 19 bases. From germline, CDR1 is SQVTM and CDR2 ANQGSEA. The CDR3 coding sequence is TGCAGCGTAAGGGACGGCGGAGGTTATGAGACCCAGTACTTC. Encoded protein: CSVRDGGGYETQYF.